These T cell receptor beta chains were read from a single sample in a study of T cell responses to AZD1222 COVID-19 vaccine. TCRdb keeps only in-frame clones here, not all; method: immunoSEQ multiplex PCR. This sample has 84,000 or so clones, with around 90% found just once. The sample consisted of peripheral blood, taken on day 0 of AZD1222 vaccination. These receptors were taken from an adult in good health. Both conserved end residues are part of each CDR3. Each record gives: CDR3 protein, CDR3 DNA, J gene, CDR3 length, D gene, V gene, clone size. A D gene is named only where the DNA matches it firmly. Clone size appears in some rows only: once, few, many, or a class for an expanded clone.

CASSESLRGQPQHF | TGCGCCAGCAGTGAGTCGCTGAGGGGTCAGCCCCAGCATTTT | TRBJ1-5 | 14 | - | TRBV10-2 | -
CASRRQVNTEAFF | TGTGCCAGTAGAAGACAGGTGAACACTGAAGCTTTCTTT | TRBJ1-1 | 13 | - | TRBV19 | -
CASSPGRGADTQYF | TGTGCCAGCAGCCCCGGACGGGGGGCGGATACGCAGTATTTT | TRBJ2-3 | 14 | - | TRBV3-1/TRBV3-2 | -
CASSPRTGSYEQYF | TGTGCCAGCAGTCCCCGGACAGGGAGCTACGAGCAGTACTTC | TRBJ2-7 | 14 | TRBD1 | TRBV27 | -
CASSWAGGETQYF | TGTGCCAGCAGTTGGGCAGGGGGAGAGACCCAGTACTTC | TRBJ2-5 | 13 | TRBD1 | TRBV12-3/TRBV12-4 | -
CASSDVRGQGNSNQPQHF | TGTGCCAGCAGTGATGTTAGGGGACAGGGGAATAGCAATCAGCCCCAGCATTTT | TRBJ1-5 | 18 | TRBD1 | TRBV6-1 | -
CASPGQKNTEAFF | TGTGCCAGCCCTGGTCAAAAGAACACTGAAGCTTTCTTT | TRBJ1-1 | 13 | - | TRBV27 | -
CASRGRGNQPQHF | TGTGCCAGCAGGGGCCGTGGCAATCAGCCCCAGCATTTT | TRBJ1-5 | 13 | - | TRBV6-5 | -
CASRNRGGEQYF | TGTGCCAGCAGAAACAGGGGAGGGGAGCAGTACTTC | TRBJ2-7 | 12 | - | TRBV25-1 | -
CASSVGLGYGYTF | TGTGCCAGCAGCGTGGGACTGGGCTATGGCTACACCTTC | TRBJ1-2 | 13 | - | TRBV5-8 | -
CASSRVGQPQHF | TGTGCCAGCAGCAGGGTTGGTCAGCCCCAGCATTTT | TRBJ1-5 | 12 | - | TRBV28 | -
CASSYAPGTSGSHEQFF | TGTGCCAGCAGTTACGCCCCCGGGACTAGCGGGAGCCATGAGCAGTTCTTC | TRBJ2-1 | 17 | TRBD2 | TRBV6-2/TRBV6-3 | -
CASSSRGSKYNEQFF | TGCGCCAGCAGTTCACGGGGGTCTAAGTACAATGAGCAGTTCTTC | TRBJ2-1 | 15 | - | TRBV10-1 | -
CSATDRKKLFF | TGCAGTGCTACTGACAGAAAGAAACTGTTTTTT | TRBJ1-4 | 11 | - | TRBV20-1 | -
CASSLRTSGASSSYNEQFF | TGTGCCAGCAGCTTACGGACTAGCGGGGCCTCGAGCTCCTACAATGAGCAGTTCTTC | TRBJ2-1 | 19 | TRBD2 | TRBV11-3 | -
CASSHYGGGRSYEQYF | TGTGCCAGCAGCCACTATGGGGGGGGCCGCTCCTACGAGCAGTACTTC | TRBJ2-7 | 16 | - | TRBV6-2/TRBV6-3 | -
CASSFGDSYNEQFF | TGCGCCAGCAGCTTTGGCGACTCCTACAATGAGCAGTTCTTC | TRBJ2-1 | 14 | - | TRBV5-1 | -
CASSLRTGTNTGELFF | TGCGCCAGCAGCTTAAGAACAGGAACGAACACCGGGGAGCTGTTTTTT | TRBJ2-2 | 16 | - | TRBV5-1 | -
CASSPSATEFYGYTF | TGTGCCAGCAGCCCAAGTGCGACAGAATTTTATGGCTACACCTTC | TRBJ1-2 | 15 | - | TRBV5-5 | -
CASYRGSTGELFF | TGCGCCAGTTACAGGGGAAGCACCGGGGAGCTGTTTTTT | TRBJ2-2 | 13 | TRBD1 | TRBV5-1 | once
CASLRGVHEQFF | TGTGCCAGCCTTCGGGGGGTCCATGAGCAGTTCTTC | TRBJ2-1 | 12 | TRBD2 | TRBV6-5 | -
CASSPGQGNQPQHF | TGTGCCAGCAGCCCCGGACAAGGGAATCAGCCCCAGCATTTT | TRBJ1-5 | 14 | - | TRBV3-1/TRBV3-2 | once
CASGPQGKYGYTF | TGTGCTAGTGGCCCGCAGGGGAAATATGGCTACACCTTC | TRBJ1-2 | 13 | - | TRBV12-5 | -
CASSGRDTSGTGELFF | TGCGCCAGCAGTGGCCGGGACACTTCGGGCACCGGGGAGCTGTTTTTT | TRBJ2-2 | 16 | - | TRBV10-1 | -
CASSDPPTYEQYF | TGCGCCAGCAGTGACCCCCCAACCTACGAGCAGTACTTC | TRBJ2-7 | 13 | - | TRBV10-2 | -
CASSIQGEGEQFF | TGCGCCAGCAGCATACAGGGGGAGGGTGAGCAGTTCTTC | TRBJ2-1 | 13 | - | TRBV5-1 | -
CASMDRGLEAFF | TGTGCCAGCATGGACAGGGGTCTTGAAGCTTTCTTT | TRBJ1-1 | 12 | TRBD1 | TRBV27 | -
CASKTGTHYGYTF | TGTGCCAGCAAAACCGGGACTCACTATGGCTACACCTTC | TRBJ1-2 | 13 | - | TRBV6-5 | -